This TCR beta chain was observed in a study of blood T cell repertoires in COVID-19. Background on the study: Samples representing acute and convalescent COVID-19 were sourced from the United States, Italy and Spain. Sources were T cells, B-cell-depleted T cells, or PBMCs; the material itself was cDNA or gDNA.

The V gene end was trimmed by 9 bases and the J gene end by 4 bases; junction bases not matched to a gene: 3. The CDR3 is made up of 13 amino acids. Germline V gives CDR1 LNHDA, CDR2 SQIVND (reference sequence). Participant-given clinical history determined each cohort assignment. Recovered status applied to Cohort 3 donors who had two consecutive negative PCRs. It also applied to those with clearance or with symptom resolution. The method was immunoSEQ multiplex PCR; TCRdb's version includes in-frame clones alone and lacks a portion of them. The repertoire holds about 270,000 clones, with about nine tenths as singletons.

The rearrangement links TRBV19 to TRBJ1-4; TRBD1 matches at 9 bases. This receptor was taken from a woman aged 45-65 years who had recovered from COVID-19. Sample: PBMCs or T cells enriched from blood (not recorded which). The CDR3 region has the DNA TGTGCCAGCCGGGACAGGGATAATGAAAAACTGTTTTTT. Its translation: CASRDRDNEKLFF.